The entry below gives a single T cell receptor (beta chain) sequence along with its context. Its antigen is unknown. Method: immunoSEQ multiplex PCR; TCRdb's copy keeps in-frame clones and lacks some. Among about 25,000 clones listed, 78% were seen once. This CDR3 spans 15 amino acids. The germline V and J ends were trimmed by 5 bases and 2 bases, with 14 bases remaining between them. In germline, CDR1 is MDHEN, CDR2 SYDVKM. Prior autoimmune disease or systemic immunosuppression barred patients. This entry is derived from a study of OX40 agonist ivuxolimab in advanced cancers. Overall study context: Those treated in dose escalation had hepatocellular carcinoma, melanoma, renal cell cancer or head and neck cancer. Whole-study findings and limits: On average, CD8+ T cells showed a greater number of expanded clones than CD4+.

This material consisted of CD4+ or CD8+ T cells sorted from blood, taken in a trial of the OX40 agonist ivuxolimab. This chain links TRBV28 with TRBJ2-3, with TRBD1 as a possible D gene (5 bases). The TCR sequence derives from an adult with an advanced solid tumor such as melanoma, head and neck, liver or kidney cancer. The CDR3 DNA reads as TGTGCCAGCAGTCCCTACCGGACACTCACAGATACGCAGTATTTT. It encodes CASSPYRTLTDTQYF.